These 13 T cell receptor beta chains were sequenced from one sample in a study of neurological immune-mediated disorders. As for time point: longitudinal time-point 3. One entry per CDR3 protein results from TCRdb running MiXCR on the 5' RACE reads. This sample has around 100,000 distinct CDR3 sequences; 11% occur once, and the top ten carry under 3.5%. Sequencing was performed on PBMCs. These receptors all stem from a female donor with HTLV-1-associated myelopathy (HAM/TSP).

This clonotype came up many times. The chain has TRBV14 and TRBJ2-5; possibly TRBD2 for D (5 bases). Germline V gene lookup returns CDR1 SGHDN and CDR2 FVKESK. The CDR3 extends over 16 amino acids. V lost 4 bases and J lost 1, with 16 bases in between. Here the CDR3 reads CASSRKRKDFQETQYF. As DNA, the CDR3 is TGTGCCAGCAGCCGCAAACGCAAGGACTTCCAAGAGACCCAGTACTTC.

As to this clonotype: A single base separates this from a much larger clone, so it may be a read error. The rearrangement links TRBV28 to TRBJ2-7, with a weak D call TRBD1 (6 bases). Germline V lookup: CDR1 MDHEN, CDR2 SYDVKM. This CDR3 has 13 residues. CDR3 coding DNA: TGTGCCATCAGTTATAGGACAGACTACGAGCAGTACTTC. Translated, it gives CAISYRTDYEQYF.

At least ten counts were recorded for this clonotype. This chain uses TRBV18 with TRBJ2-5; D is unresolved. V lost 0 bases to trimming and J lost 1 base, with 6 bases between them. Germline loops: CDR1 KGHSH, CDR2 LQKENI. This CDR3 spans 14 amino acids. This CDR3 reads CASSPPATQETQYF. The CDR3 region has the DNA TGTGCCAGCTCACCACCGGCCACCCAAGAGACCCAGTACTTC.

The J gene is TRBJ2-3, the V gene TRBV4-1; 14 bases align to TRBD2. Per the germline V gene, CDR1 is MGHRA and CDR2 is YSYEKL. Losses at the gene ends were 2 bases for V and 8 bases for J; bases not matched to a gene: 9. The CDR3 spans 17 residues. CDR3 DNA: TGCGCCAGCAGCCAATCGGGACTAGCGGGGGCCACAACTACGCAGTATTTT. Its translation: CASSQSGLAGATTTQYF.

This clonotype has a count of ten or more. The J gene is TRBJ1-3, the V gene TRBV5-1; 7 bases fit TRBD1. CDR1 is SGHRS and CDR2 is YFSETQ in the germline V gene. V dropped 3 bases and J dropped 3; count of bases not matched to a gene: 6. CDR3 length: 15 residues. The CDR3: CASSSTGSFGNTIYF. The CDR3 bases are TGCGCCAGCAGCTCGACAGGGAGTTTTGGAAACACCATATATTTT.

Only a few counts were recorded for this clonotype. The V and J genes are TRBV4-1 and TRBJ2-2; D unclear. The ends were cut back, 4 bases at V and 7 bases at J, with 7 bases in the middle. The CDR3 is 12 residues long. Germline V gene lookup returns CDR1 MGHRA and CDR2 YSYEKL. The CDR3 coding sequence is TGCGCCAGCAGCCCACTTTACGGGGAGCTGTTTTTT. Protein sequence: CASSPLYGELFF.

V gene TRBV28 combines with J gene TRBJ2-7; D is perhaps TRBD1 or TRBD2 (5 bases each). Trimming removed 6 bases at V and 2 bases at J, with 14 bases between. This CDR3 has 14 amino acids. Germline loops: CDR1 MDHEN, CDR2 SYDVKM. The CDR3 loop reads CASRERGVTYEQYF. The CDR3 bases are TGTGCCAGCAGGGAGAGGGGAGTGACCTACGAGCAGTACTTC.

This clonotype was picked up many times. The genes are TRBV20-1 and TRBJ2-2; 9 bases agree with TRBD2. This CDR3 has 16 residues. Germline V lookup: CDR1 DFQATT, CDR2 SNEGSKA (reference sequence). J lost 7 bases, V lost 0 bases, and 9 bases had no gene match. CDR3 DNA: TGCAGTGCTAGAGATGGCGCGGGGGGGCAGGGCGGGGAGCTGTTTTTT. Translated, it gives CSARDGAGGQGGELFF.

This clonotype has a count of ten or more. One end of the junction varies from germline; a read error may be responsible. The V gene is TRBV11-2, the J gene TRBJ1-2; no reliable D call. The CDR3 runs 11 residues. Germline V CDR1 and CDR2: SGHAT, FQNNGV. CDR3 in amino acids: CASSFYGVDSF. CDR3 bases: TGTGCCAGCAGCTTTTACGGGGTTGACTCCTTC.

This clonotype has just a few counts. V and J are TRBV20-1 and TRBJ1-5; the match to TRBD1 covers 11 bases. V lost 5 bases, J lost 4 bases, and 10 bases stayed unmatched. CDR1 is DFQATT and CDR2 is SNEGSKA in the germline V gene (reference sequence). CDR3 length equals 16 residues. DNA for the CDR3: TGCAGTGCTTCTAACCGGGACAGGGGGTGGAATCAGCCCCAGCATTTT. Protein: CSASNRDRGWNQPQHF.

This clonotype was seen at least ten times. The V call is TRBV5-1, the J call TRBJ2-6; TRBD1 or TRBD2 may be the D gene (5 bases each). CDR1 is SGHRS, CDR2 YFSETQ, per germline. V lost 0 bases and J lost 0, with 13 bases in between. The CDR3 has 18 residues. In DNA, the CDR3 is TGCGCCAGCAGCTTGGACCTCGCAGGGAGCTCTGGGGCCAACGTCCTGACTTTC. This encodes CASSLDLAGSSGANVLTF.

This clonotype was seen ten or more times. The chain has TRBV3-1 and TRBJ2-2, with 11 bases identical to TRBD1. The J segment lost 7 bases and the V segment lost 4 bases, leaving 5 bases of the junction unmatched. The germline gives CDR1 LGHDT, CDR2 YNNKEL (reference sequence). The CDR3 spans 15 residues. The DNA for the CDR3 is TGTGCCAGCAGCCGGACAGGGGGCCAGGGCGGGGAGCTGTTTTTT. Translated: CASSRTGGQGGELFF.

This clonotype appeared many times. This chain connects TRBV29-1 to TRBJ2-7; 7 bases align to TRBD1. The trim removed 1 base at V and 7 bases at J, leaving 7 bases unmatched. This CDR3 spans 13 amino acids. Per germline, CDR1 SQVTM and CDR2 ANQGSEA. The CDR3 is CSVEGRGPYEQYF. CDR3 sequence (DNA): TGCAGCGTTGAAGGTAGGGGGCCATATGAGCAGTACTTC.